This entry concerns a single TCR beta chain. Its antigen remains unknown. Sequenced by immunoSEQ multiplex PCR; TCRdb stores in-frame clones only, minus some. In the table there are 17,000 or so clones, about 70% of which are singletons. Ahead of sequencing, the ViraFEST assay grew antigen-specific CD4+ T cells using viral peptide pools. Following 10 days of culture, CD4+ T cells were isolated. The person was diagnosed with PCR-confirmed SARS-CoV-2 infection between March and December 2020. This record comes from a study of vaccination effects on CD4 cells after COVID-19. Trimming cost V 0 bases and J 5 bases, with 19 bases left between them. The CDR3 sequence is 16 residues long. Per the germline V gene, CDR1 is SQVTM and CDR2 is ANQGSEA.

The rearrangement joins TRBV29-1 to TRBJ1-1, with D possibly being TRBD1 (6 bases). This specimen consisted of CD4+ T cells from PBMCs cultured with SARS-CoV-2 spike peptides, obtained before COVID-19 vaccination. The sequence was obtained from a human donor who had a prior SARS-CoV-2 infection. CDR3 residues: CSVEDRGRRSGTEAFF. Written as DNA, the CDR3 is TGCAGCGTTGAAGATCGGGGGCGACGATCTGGGACTGAAGCTTTCTTT.